Listed below are T cell receptor beta chains from one sample, sequenced in a study of Ad26.COV2.S vaccination and SARS-CoV-2 variants. Using immunoSEQ multiplex PCR, the repertoire was profiled, and TCRdb retains in-frame clones only, with some absent. The sample shows about 440,000 clones, 90% of them seen only once. Specimen: peripheral blood, collected in a trial of Ad26.COV2.S vaccine versus placebo. Every receptor here comes from a person aged 18-65 years who received the Ad26.COV2.S COVID-19 vaccine or a placebo. The CDR3 runs from the conserved cysteine through the conserved F or W. A D gene is named only where the DNA matches it firmly. Size values are once, few and many counts, or a class for expanded clones, and some rows have none.

v_gene	abundance	d_gene	j_gene	CDR3nt	CDR3aa
TRBV15	NA	TRBD2	TRBJ2-1	TGTGCCACCAGCAGAGATAGCGGCGGGAGATACAATGAGCAGTTCTTC	CATSRDSGGRYNEQFF
TRBV18	NA	NA	TRBJ2-5	TGTGCCAGCTCAGGCAGCCCCCAAGAGACCCAGTACTTC	CASSGSPQETQYF
TRBV5-4	NA	TRBD1	TRBJ2-7	TGTGCCAGCAGTGAAGGGACAGGGGGCTACGAGCAGTACTTC	CASSEGTGGYEQYF
TRBV7-3	NA	NA	TRBJ2-7	TGTGCCAGCAGCTTGACCGGGGGGCGCGGCTCCTACGAGCAGTACTTC	CASSLTGGRGSYEQYF
TRBV28	NA	NA	TRBJ1-4	TGTGCCAGCAGTTCTCCCCTCGGTGAAAAACTGTTTTTT	CASSSPLGEKLFF
TRBV11-3	NA	NA	TRBJ1-1	TGTGCCAGCAGCTTCGACCAGTACACTGAAGCTTTCTTT	CASSFDQYTEAFF
TRBV27	few	NA	TRBJ1-6	TGTGCCAGCAGTTCTTTTAAGGCCTCCTATAATTCACCCCTCCACTTT	CASSSFKASYNSPLHF
TRBV9	NA	TRBD1	TRBJ2-4	TGTGCCAGCAGCGTAGGGGACAGGGGAAACATTCAGTACTTC	CASSVGDRGNIQYF
TRBV27	NA	NA	TRBJ2-3	TGTGCCAGCACCCGCAACAGGGAGTGGGCAGATACGCAGTATTTT	CASTRNREWADTQYF
TRBV18	once	NA	TRBJ2-7	TGTGCCAGCTCACCAAGGGCTCGGGGCGAGCAGTACTTC	CASSPRARGEQYF
TRBV28	NA	TRBD1	TRBJ2-3	TGTGCCAGCAGTTTGAGAGAGCGGCAGGGGGCAGATACGCAGTATTTT	CASSLRERQGADTQYF
TRBV12-3/TRBV12-4	NA	NA	TRBJ2-7	TGTGCCAGCCGTGGGCAATTGAACTACGAGCAGTACTTC	CASRGQLNYEQYF
TRBV27	NA	NA	TRBJ1-1	TGTGCCAGCAGTTTACAGGGACATATTATCTCTGAAGCTTTCTTT	CASSLQGHIISEAFF
TRBV11-2	NA	NA	TRBJ2-1	TGTGCCAGCAGCTTAGGACGCCAGCTAAGAAATGAGCAGTTCTTC	CASSLGRQLRNEQFF
TRBV6-5	NA	NA	TRBJ2-5	TGTGCCAGCAGTTACTCGGGCAGGACTTGGGAAGAGACCCAGTACTTC	CASSYSGRTWEETQYF
TRBV29-1	NA	NA	TRBJ1-2	TGCAGCGCCGAGGTACGGGTGACAGTTGGCTATGGCTACACCTTC	CSAEVRVTVGYGYTF
TRBV24-1	NA	NA	TRBJ1-5	TGTGCCACCAGTGAGTTGGGTCACAATCAGCCCCAGCATTTT	CATSELGHNQPQHF
TRBV9	NA	TRBD2	TRBJ2-3	TGTGCCAGCAGCGTCTTGGGGGGGGGCACAGATACGCAGTATTTT	CASSVLGGGTDTQYF
TRBV27	NA	NA	TRBJ2-1	TGTGCCAGCAGTTTATCGAGGTACAATGAGCAGTTCTTC	CASSLSRYNEQFF
TRBV28	NA	TRBD1	TRBJ2-5	TGTGCCAGCAGGCGGACAGGGGGGCCCCAAGAGACCCAGTACTTC	CASRRTGGPQETQYF
TRBV6-5	NA	NA	TRBJ2-4	TGTGCCAGCAGTTACTCTTTAGAGAACATTCAGTACTTC	CASSYSLENIQYF
TRBV5-1	NA	TRBD1	TRBJ2-1	TGCGCCAGCAGCTTTCTAGGACAGGGAAGGGACAATGAGCAGTTCTTC	CASSFLGQGRDNEQFF
TRBV21-1	NA	NA	TRBJ2-3	TGTGCCAGCAGCAATTGGAAGGGGGGTCCAGATACGCAGTATTTT	CASSNWKGGPDTQYF
TRBV13	NA	NA	TRBJ1-2	TGTGCCAGCAGCCCCCGAGTCCTCAACTATGGCTACACCTTC	CASSPRVLNYGYTF
TRBV27	NA	TRBD1	TRBJ2-2	TGTGCCAGCAGTTTGTTTGGGACAGAAGTCACCGGGGAGCTGTTTTTT	CASSLFGTEVTGELFF
TRBV7-9	NA	NA	TRBJ1-1	TGTGCCAGCAGCTTAAAAAGGGAAGCTTTCTTT	CASSLKREAFF